The rows below give T cell receptor beta chains drawn from one sample of a study of cytomegalovirus exposure and HLA in healthy donors. Assay: immunoSEQ multiplex PCR; the TCRdb copy retains only in-frame clones and omits some. The top ten clones hold roughly 8% of a sample with 100,000 to 140,000 clones, about three quarters of them seen once. Sequencing was done on a sample of PBMCs. Receptor source: a man aged 25-45 years in good health and CMV-seronegative. The CDR3 runs from the conserved cysteine through the conserved F or W. A D gene is named only where the DNA matches it firmly. Clone size is not always given. Where it is, it says once, few, many or a class for expanded clones.

V	size	D	J	length	DNA	CDR3
TRBV5-4	NA	NA	TRBJ1-3	15	TGTGCCAGCAGCGTTCTCTCGAGCTCTGGAAACACCATATATTTT	CASSVLSSSGNTIYF
TRBV7-2	NA	TRBD1	TRBJ1-2	16	TGTGCCAGCAGCTTAGGGAGAACACAGGGGGTCTTTGGCTACACCTTC	CASSLGRTQGVFGYTF
TRBV7-9	few	NA	TRBJ1-4	13	TGTGCCAGCAGCGCCTGGGCCAATGAAAAACTGTTTTTT	CASSAWANEKLFF
TRBV10-3	NA	TRBD1	TRBJ1-3	15	TGTGCCACGACAGGGGGCTGGTTCTCTGGAAACACCATATATTTT	CATTGGWFSGNTIYF
TRBV4-1	few	NA	TRBJ1-6	16	TGCGCCAGCAGCCAAGTTCGGAGGGGCAATAATTCACCCCTCCACTTT	CASSQVRRGNNSPLHF
TRBV29-1	NA	TRBD1	TRBJ2-7	14	TGCAGCGTGGGAACAGGGGGGAGCTCCTACGAGCAGTACTTC	CSVGTGGSSYEQYF
TRBV19	NA	NA	TRBJ1-6	11	TGTGCCAGTAGTGGAGGGTCACCCCTCCACTTT	CASSGGSPLHF
TRBV2	NA	TRBD1	TRBJ1-1	13	TGTGCCAGCGCGGGACAGGGGAACACTGAAGCTTTCTTT	CASAGQGNTEAFF
TRBV4-1	NA	NA	TRBJ1-3	15	TGCGCCAGCAGCCAAGATTCTAACTGGGGAAACACCATATATTTT	CASSQDSNWGNTIYF
TRBV6-4	NA	TRBD2	TRBJ2-7	15	TGTGCCAGCAGTCCAGGACTAGCGGGAGCCTACGAGCAGTACTTC	CASSPGLAGAYEQYF
TRBV30	NA	NA	TRBJ1-6	13	TGTGCCTGGAGTGTACAGGTGAATTCACCCCTCCACTTT	CAWSVQVNSPLHF
TRBV5-4	once	NA	TRBJ2-7	16	TGTGCCAGCAGCTTGGGGAGGGGGCAGGTCTCCTACGAGCAGTACTTC	CASSLGRGQVSYEQYF
TRBV2	few	NA	TRBJ2-3	16	TGTGCCAGCAGTGAAGGCCGGGGTCTCGGTACAGATACGCAGTATTTT	CASSEGRGLGTDTQYF
TRBV5-4	NA	TRBD1	TRBJ2-5	15	TGTGCCAGCAGCACCGGGACAGCTTATCAAGAGACCCAGTACTTC	CASSTGTAYQETQYF
TRBV9	NA	TRBD2	TRBJ2-5	15	TGTGCCAGCAGCGTAGACCTAGCGGCACAAGAGACCCAGTACTTC	CASSVDLAAQETQYF
TRBV6-1	NA	TRBD2	TRBJ2-7	15	TGTGCCAGCAGTGTACTAGCGGGGGGGCCCTACGAGCAGTACTTC	CASSVLAGGPYEQYF
TRBV6-5	NA	TRBD2	TRBJ2-3	15	TGTGCCAGCAATCCGGGACTAGCGGGAGCAGATACGCAGTATTTT	CASNPGLAGADTQYF
TRBV7-9	NA	NA	TRBJ2-3	14	TGTGCCAGCAGCCAAGTAAGCGCGTCAGATACGCAGTATTTT	CASSQVSASDTQYF
TRBV19	NA	NA	TRBJ2-3	14	TGTGCCAGCAACAGGGAAGGACGGACAGATACGCAGTATTTT	CASNREGRTDTQYF